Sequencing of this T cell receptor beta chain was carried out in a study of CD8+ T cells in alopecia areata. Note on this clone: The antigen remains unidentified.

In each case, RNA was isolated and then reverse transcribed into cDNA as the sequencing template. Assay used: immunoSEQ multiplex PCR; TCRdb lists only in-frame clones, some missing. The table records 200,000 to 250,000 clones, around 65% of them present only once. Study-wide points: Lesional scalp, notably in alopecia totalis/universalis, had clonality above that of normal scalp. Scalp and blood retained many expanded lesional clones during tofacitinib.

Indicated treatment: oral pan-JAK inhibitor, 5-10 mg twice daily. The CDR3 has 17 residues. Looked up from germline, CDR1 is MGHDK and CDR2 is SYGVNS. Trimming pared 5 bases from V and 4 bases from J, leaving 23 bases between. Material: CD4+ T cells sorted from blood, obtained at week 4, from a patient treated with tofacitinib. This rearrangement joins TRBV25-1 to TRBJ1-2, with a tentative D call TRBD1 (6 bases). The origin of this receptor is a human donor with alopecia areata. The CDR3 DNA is TGTGCCAGCAGTCACCGGGACAACCCTTCCTGTGGCTATGGCTACACCTTC. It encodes CASSHRDNPSCGYGYTF.